In this sample, the clone carrying this T cell receptor beta chain turned up once. The antigen remains undetermined. Primers included in the PCR were 60 Vbeta and 13 Jbeta primers. TCRdb's copy holds only in-frame clones and misses some; the assay was immunoSEQ multiplex PCR. The sample gives under 150,000 clones, around 68% of which show up once; roughly 4.2% is in the top ten. The sample belongs to a study of cytomegalovirus exposure and HLA in healthy donors. Findings and limits, study-wide: Specific recognition of CMV antigens was confirmed in vitro for a few chains (all CMV-associated). Reportedly, cytomegalovirus status was diagnosed with high sensitivity and specificity. Apparent HLA restriction characterized most CMV-associated TCR beta chains in a later analysis.

Germline V gene lookup returns CDR1 SGHNT and CDR2 YYREEE (reference sequence). Trimming left V 4 bases short and J 3 bases short, with 10 bases between. The CDR3 runs 13 residues. Sequencing was done on a sample of PBMCs. This rearrangement joins TRBV5-4 to TRBJ1-1; D might be TRBD1 (6 bases). The TCR comes from a woman between 35 and 50 years old in good health and CMV-seropositive. Here the CDR3 DNA reads TGTGCCAGCAGCGTGGGACAATACACTGAAGCTTTCTTT. This codes for CASSVGQYTEAFF.